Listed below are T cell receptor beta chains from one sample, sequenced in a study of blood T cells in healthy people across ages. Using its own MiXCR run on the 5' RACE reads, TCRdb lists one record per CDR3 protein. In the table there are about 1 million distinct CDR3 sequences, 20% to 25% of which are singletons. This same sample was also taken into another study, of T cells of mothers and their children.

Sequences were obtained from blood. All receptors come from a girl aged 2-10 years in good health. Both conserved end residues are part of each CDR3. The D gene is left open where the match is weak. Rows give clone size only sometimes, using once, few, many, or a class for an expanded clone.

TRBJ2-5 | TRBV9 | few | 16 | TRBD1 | CASSVDPTGGLETQYF | TGTGCCAGCAGCGTAGACCCGACAGGGGGCCTGGAGACCCAGTACTTC
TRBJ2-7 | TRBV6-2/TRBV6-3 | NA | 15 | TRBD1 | CASRARDRGLYEQYF | TGTGCCAGCAGGGCCCGGGACAGGGGTTTATACGAGCAGTACTTC
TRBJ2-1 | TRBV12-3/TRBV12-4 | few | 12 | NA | CASSFVRNEQFF | TGTGCCAGCAGTTTCGTGAGGAATGAGCAGTTCTTC
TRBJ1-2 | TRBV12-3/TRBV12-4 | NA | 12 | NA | CASNPGSLGYTF | TGCGCCAGCAACCCTGGCTCCCTCGGCTACACCTTC
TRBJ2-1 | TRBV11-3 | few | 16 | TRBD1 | CASSLRTGYGHNEQFF | TGTGCCAGCAGCCTGCGGACAGGGTACGGTCACAATGAGCAGTTCTTC
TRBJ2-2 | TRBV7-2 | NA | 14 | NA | CASSLGFDGGELFF | TGTGCCAGCAGCTTAGGGTTTGATGGCGGGGAGCTGTTTTTT
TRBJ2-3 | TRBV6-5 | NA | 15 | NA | CASSYGAGDTDTQYF | TGTGCCAGCAGTTACGGGGCAGGGGACACAGATACGCAGTATTTT
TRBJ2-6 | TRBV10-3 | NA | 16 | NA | CTISEVAGTGANVLTF | TGTACCATCAGTGAGGTCGCAGGGACCGGGGCCAACGTCCTGACTTTC
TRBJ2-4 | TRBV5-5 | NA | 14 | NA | CASSYGLLGGIQYF | TGTGCCAGCAGCTACGGACTGCTAGGGGGCATTCAGTACTTC
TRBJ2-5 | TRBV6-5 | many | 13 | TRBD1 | CASSKQGEETQYF | TGTGCCAGCAGCAAACAGGGGGAAGAGACCCAGTACTTC
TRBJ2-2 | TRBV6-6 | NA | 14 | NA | CASSYSGETGELSF | TGTGCCAGCAGTTACTCGGGGGAGACCGGGGAGCTGTCTTTT
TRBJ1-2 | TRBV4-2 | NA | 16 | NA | CASSQGGYRINYGYTF | TGTGCCAGCAGCCAAGGAGGCTACAGGATAAACTATGGCTACACCTTC
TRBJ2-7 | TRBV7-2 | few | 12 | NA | CASSLLRTEQYF | TGTGCCAGCAGCTTACTGCGGACAGAGCAGTACTTC
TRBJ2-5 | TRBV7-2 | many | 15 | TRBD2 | CASSSIAGGKETQYF | TGTGCCAGCAGCTCGATTGCGGGGGGGAAAGAGACCCAGTACTTC
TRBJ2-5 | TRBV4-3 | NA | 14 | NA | CASSQDGLTGTQYF | TGCGCCAGCAGCCAAGATGGGCTTACGGGAACCCAGTACTTC
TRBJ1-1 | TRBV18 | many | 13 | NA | CASSPRGNTEAFF | TGTGCCAGCAGCCCCAGGGGAAACACTGAAGCTTTCTTT
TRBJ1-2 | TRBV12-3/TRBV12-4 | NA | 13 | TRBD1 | CASSVGQAGGYTF | TGTGCCAGCAGTGTAGGACAGGCTGGTGGCTACACCTTC
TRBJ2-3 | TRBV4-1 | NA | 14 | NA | CASSPWKGQDTQYF | TGCGCCAGCAGCCCATGGAAGGGCCAAGATACGCAGTATTTT
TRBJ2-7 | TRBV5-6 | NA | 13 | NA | CASSFSSPYEQYF | TGTGCCAGCAGCTTCTCGTCTCCCTACGAGCAGTACTTC
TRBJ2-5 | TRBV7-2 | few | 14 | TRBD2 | CASSSSAGWETQYF | TGTGCCAGCAGCTCGTCAGCGGGATGGGAGACCCAGTACTTC
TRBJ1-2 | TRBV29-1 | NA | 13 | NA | CSVESYKEYGYTF | TGCAGCGTTGAGTCCTACAAGGAGTATGGCTACACCTTC
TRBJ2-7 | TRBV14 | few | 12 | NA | CASSRTIGEQYF | TGTGCCAGCAGCCGAACTATAGGGGAGCAGTACTTC
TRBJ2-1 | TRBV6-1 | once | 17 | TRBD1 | CASSDYSSGQGSHEQFF | TGTGCCAGCAGTGACTATAGCTCGGGACAGGGAAGCCATGAGCAGTTCTTC
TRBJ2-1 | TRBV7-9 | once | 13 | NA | CASADRLGNEQFF | TGTGCCAGCGCAGACCGTTTGGGGAATGAGCAGTTCTTC
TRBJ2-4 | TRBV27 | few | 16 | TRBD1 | CASSQTGGGFKNIQYF | TGTGCCAGCAGCCAAACAGGGGGCGGATTCAAAAACATTCAGTACTTC
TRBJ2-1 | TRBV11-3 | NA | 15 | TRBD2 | CASSLKGDGGSEQFF | TGTGCCAGCAGCTTAAAGGGTGACGGGGGGAGTGAGCAGTTCTTC
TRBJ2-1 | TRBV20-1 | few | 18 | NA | CSARDQAGGMGPYNEQFF | TGCAGTGCTAGAGATCAGGCTGGCGGGATGGGGCCCTACAATGAGCAGTTCTTC
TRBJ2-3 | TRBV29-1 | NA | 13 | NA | CSVPRGRDDTQYF | TGCAGCGTTCCGCGCGGTAGAGACGATACGCAGTATTTT
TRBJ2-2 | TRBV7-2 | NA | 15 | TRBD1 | CASTIKGQSTGELFF | TGTGCCAGCACCATAAAGGGACAGAGCACCGGGGAGCTGTTTTTT
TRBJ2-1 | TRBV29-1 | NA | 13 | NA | CSVEPVLQGEQFF | TGCAGCGTTGAACCCGTTCTTCAGGGCGAGCAGTTCTTC
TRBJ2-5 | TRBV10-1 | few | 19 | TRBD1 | CASSENYPGPGQGAETQYF | TGCGCCAGCAGTGAGAATTATCCGGGCCCGGGACAGGGGGCAGAGACCCAGTACTTC
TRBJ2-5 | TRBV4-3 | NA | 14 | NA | CASNQGIYQETQYF | TGCGCCAGCAACCAGGGGATTTACCAAGAGACCCAGTACTTC
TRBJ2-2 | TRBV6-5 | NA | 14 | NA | CASRRDPGVGELFF | TGTGCCAGCAGGAGGGACCCAGGGGTCGGGGAGCTGTTTTTT
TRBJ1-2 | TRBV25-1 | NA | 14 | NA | CASSDSGEFYGYTF | TGTGCCAGCAGCGACTCGGGAGAATTCTATGGCTACACCTTC
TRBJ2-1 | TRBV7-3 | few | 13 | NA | CASSSVGHNEQFF | TGTGCCAGCAGTTCCGTAGGCCACAATGAGCAGTTCTTC
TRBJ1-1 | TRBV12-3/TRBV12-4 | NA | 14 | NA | CASTLYQGNTEAFF | TGTGCCAGCACTCTATATCAGGGGAACACTGAAGCTTTCTTT
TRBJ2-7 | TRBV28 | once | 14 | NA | CASRGSTSSYEQYF | TGTGCCAGCAGGGGATCCACCTCTTCCTACGAGCAGTACTTC
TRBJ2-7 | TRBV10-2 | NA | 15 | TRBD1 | CASIEDRGSSYEQYF | TGCGCCAGCATCGAGGACAGGGGGAGTTCCTACGAGCAGTACTTC
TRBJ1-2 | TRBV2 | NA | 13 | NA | CASGRGGSGGYTF | TGTGCCAGCGGCAGGGGCGGGAGTGGTGGCTACACCTTC
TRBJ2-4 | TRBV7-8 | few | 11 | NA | CASSLAGTEYF | TGTGCCAGCAGCCTCGCCGGGACGGAGTACTTC
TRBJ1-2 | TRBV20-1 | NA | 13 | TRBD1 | CSAPGTGNYGYTF | TGCAGTGCTCCCGGGACAGGGAACTATGGCTACACCTTC
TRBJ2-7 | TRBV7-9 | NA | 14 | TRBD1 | CASSFSDRVYEQYF | TGTGCCAGCAGCTTCTCCGACAGGGTGTACGAGCAGTACTTC
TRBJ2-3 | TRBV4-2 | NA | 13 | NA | CASSPYDLDTQYF | TGTGCCAGCAGCCCGTATGATCTGGATACGCAGTATTTT
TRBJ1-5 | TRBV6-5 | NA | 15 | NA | CASSFGRGPNQPQHF | TGTGCCAGCAGTTTCGGTCGGGGCCCCAATCAGCCCCAGCATTTT
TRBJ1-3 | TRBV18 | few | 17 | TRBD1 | CASSPNAGTGEVNTIYF | TGTGCCAGCTCACCAAACGCCGGGACAGGGGAAGTGAACACCATATATTTT
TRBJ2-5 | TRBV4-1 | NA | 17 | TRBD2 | CASSLYGLAGARETQYF | TGCGCCAGCAGCCTATATGGACTAGCGGGAGCGCGGGAGACCCAGTACTTC
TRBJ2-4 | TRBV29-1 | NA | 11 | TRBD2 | CSVAGKNIQYF | TGCAGCGTAGCGGGAAAAAACATTCAGTACTTC
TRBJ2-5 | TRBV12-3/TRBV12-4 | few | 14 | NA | CASSPPDQRETQYF | TGTGCCAGCAGTCCCCCGGACCAAAGGGAGACCCAGTACTTC
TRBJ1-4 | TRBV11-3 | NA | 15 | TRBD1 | CASSQGGQGGEKLFF | TGTGCCAGCAGCCAAGGGGGACAGGGGGGAGAAAAACTGTTTTTT
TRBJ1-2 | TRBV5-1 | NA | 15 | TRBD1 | CASSTGDRGFLGYTF | TGCGCCAGCAGCACTGGGGACAGGGGATTTCTCGGCTACACCTTC
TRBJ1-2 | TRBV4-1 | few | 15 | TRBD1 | CASSQEDREWYGYTF | TGCGCCAGCAGCCAAGAGGACAGGGAGTGGTATGGCTACACCTTC